A selection of T cell receptor beta chains follows, all from one sample in a study of T cells in tuberculosis. Method: immunoSEQ multiplex PCR; TCRdb's copy keeps in-frame clones and lacks some. In the table there are some 40,000 clones, approximately 93% of which are singletons. The sequencing here drew on PBMCs, taken at tuberculosis diagnosis. These receptor sequences come from an adult with tuberculosis. Both conserved end residues are part of each CDR3.

J,V,CDR3
TRBJ1-2,TRBV7-9,CASSISVGDYGYTF
TRBJ2-3,TRBV30,CAWSGQWADTQYF
TRBJ2-7,TRBV25-1,CASSESAGLSYEQYF
TRBJ1-3,TRBV30,CAWSLSSGNTIYF
TRBJ2-1,TRBV27,CASSLLLQGAAEQFF
TRBJ1-1,TRBV27,CASSPSTTEAFF
TRBJ2-2,TRBV9,CASSVVIGVIGTGELFF
TRBJ2-3,TRBV4-1,CASSSGVGDTQYF
TRBJ1-6,TRBV5-6,CASSFPPSSYNSPLHF
TRBJ1-6,TRBV7-8,CASSSGTGTKSPLHF